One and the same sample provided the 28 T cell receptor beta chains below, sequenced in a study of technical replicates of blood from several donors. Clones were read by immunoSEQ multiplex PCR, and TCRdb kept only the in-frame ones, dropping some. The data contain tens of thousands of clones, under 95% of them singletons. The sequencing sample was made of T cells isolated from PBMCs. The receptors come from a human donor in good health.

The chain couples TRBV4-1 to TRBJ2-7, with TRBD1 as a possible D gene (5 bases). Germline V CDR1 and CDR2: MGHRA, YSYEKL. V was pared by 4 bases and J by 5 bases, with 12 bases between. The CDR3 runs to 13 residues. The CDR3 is CASSPYPRDEQYF. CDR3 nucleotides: TGCGCCAGCAGCCCTTACCCCAGGGACGAGCAGTACTTC.

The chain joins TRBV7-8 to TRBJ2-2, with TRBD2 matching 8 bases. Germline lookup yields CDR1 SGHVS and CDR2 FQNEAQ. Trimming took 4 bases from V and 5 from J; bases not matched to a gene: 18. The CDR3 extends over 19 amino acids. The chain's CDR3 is CASSSRLRAGAGSTGELFF. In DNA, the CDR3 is TGTGCCAGCAGCTCCCGACTCCGAGCGGGAGCTGGGAGTACCGGGGAGCTGTTTTTT.

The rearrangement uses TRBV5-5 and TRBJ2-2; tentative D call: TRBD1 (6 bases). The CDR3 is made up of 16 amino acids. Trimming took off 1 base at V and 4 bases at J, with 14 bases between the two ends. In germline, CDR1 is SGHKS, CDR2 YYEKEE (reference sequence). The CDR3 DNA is TGTGCCAGCAGCTTGCGTCAGGGGCAGGTCACCGGGGAGCTGTTTTTT. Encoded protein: CASSLRQGQVTGELFF.

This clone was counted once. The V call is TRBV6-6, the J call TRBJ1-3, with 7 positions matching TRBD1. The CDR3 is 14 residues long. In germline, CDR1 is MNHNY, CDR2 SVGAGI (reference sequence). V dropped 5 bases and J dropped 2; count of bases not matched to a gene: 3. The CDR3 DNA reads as TGTGCCAGCAGTGGAGGGACAGCTGGAAACACCATATATTTT. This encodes CASSGGTAGNTIYF.

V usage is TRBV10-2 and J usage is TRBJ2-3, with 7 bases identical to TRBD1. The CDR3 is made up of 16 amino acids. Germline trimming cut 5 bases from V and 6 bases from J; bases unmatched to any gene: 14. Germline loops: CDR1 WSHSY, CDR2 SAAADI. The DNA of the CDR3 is TGCGCCAGCAGTCCTGACAGGGATTGGGACGCGGATACGCAGTATTTT. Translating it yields CASSPDRDWDADTQYF.

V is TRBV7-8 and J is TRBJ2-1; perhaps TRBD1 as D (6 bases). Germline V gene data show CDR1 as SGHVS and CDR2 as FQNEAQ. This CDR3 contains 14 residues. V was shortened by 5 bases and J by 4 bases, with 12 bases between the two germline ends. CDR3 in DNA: TGTGCCAGCAGCCCACAGGGACGGTACAATGAGCAGTTCTTC. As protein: CASSPQGRYNEQFF.

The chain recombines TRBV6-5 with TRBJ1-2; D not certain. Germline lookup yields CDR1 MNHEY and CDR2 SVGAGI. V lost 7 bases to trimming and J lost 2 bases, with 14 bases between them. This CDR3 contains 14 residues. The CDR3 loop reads CASNPGLTNYGYTF. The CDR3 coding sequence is TGTGCCAGCAATCCAGGACTTACCAACTATGGCTACACCTTC.

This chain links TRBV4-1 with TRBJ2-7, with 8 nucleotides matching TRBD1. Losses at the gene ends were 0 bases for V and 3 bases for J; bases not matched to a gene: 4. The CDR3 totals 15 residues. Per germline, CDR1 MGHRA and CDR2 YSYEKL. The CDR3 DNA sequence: TGCGCCAGCAGCCAAGATCGAGGACAGGGCTACGAGCAGTACTTC. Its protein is CASSQDRGQGYEQYF.

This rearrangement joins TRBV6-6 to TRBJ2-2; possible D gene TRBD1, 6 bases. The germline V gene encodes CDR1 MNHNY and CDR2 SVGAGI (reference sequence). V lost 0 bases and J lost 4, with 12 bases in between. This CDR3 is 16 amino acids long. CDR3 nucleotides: TGTGCCAGCAGTTACTCGCCAGGGGCGAGCACCGGGGAGCTGTTTTTT. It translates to CASSYSPGASTGELFF.

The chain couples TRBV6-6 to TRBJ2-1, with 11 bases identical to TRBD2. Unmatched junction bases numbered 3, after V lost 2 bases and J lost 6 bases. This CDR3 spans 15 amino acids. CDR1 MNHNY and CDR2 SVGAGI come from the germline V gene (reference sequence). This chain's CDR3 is CASSYDGTSGNEQFF. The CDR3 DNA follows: TGTGCCAGCAGTTACGACGGGACTAGCGGCAATGAGCAGTTCTTC.

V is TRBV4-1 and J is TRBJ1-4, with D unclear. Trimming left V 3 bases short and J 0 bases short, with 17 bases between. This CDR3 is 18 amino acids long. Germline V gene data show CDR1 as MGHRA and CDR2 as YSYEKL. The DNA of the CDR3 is TGCGCCAGCAGCCATCTGTTCGGGGTGACCGCAACTAATGAAAAACTGTTTTTT. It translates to CASSHLFGVTATNEKLFF.

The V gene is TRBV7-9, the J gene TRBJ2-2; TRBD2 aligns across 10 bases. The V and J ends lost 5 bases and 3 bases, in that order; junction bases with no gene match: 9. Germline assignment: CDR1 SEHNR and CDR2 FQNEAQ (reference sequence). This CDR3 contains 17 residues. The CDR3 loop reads CASSPLGTSDYTGELFF. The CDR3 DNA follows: TGTGCCAGCAGCCCTCTCGGGACTAGCGACTACACCGGGGAGCTGTTTTTT.

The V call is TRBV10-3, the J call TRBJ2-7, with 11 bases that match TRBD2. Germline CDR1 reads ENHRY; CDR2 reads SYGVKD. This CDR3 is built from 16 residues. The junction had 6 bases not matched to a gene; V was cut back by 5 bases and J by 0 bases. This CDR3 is CAISPRLAGSSYEQYF. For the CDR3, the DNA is TGTGCCATCAGTCCTCGACTAGCGGGAAGCTCCTACGAGCAGTACTTC.

Written as DNA, the CDR3 is TGTGCCAGCAGCTCGAGACAGAACGGGAAACTGTTTTTT. Translated, it gives CASSSRQNGKLFF. This chain links TRBV14 with TRBJ1-4; maybe TRBD1 (5 bases). V was shortened by 5 bases and J by 11 bases, with 15 bases between the two germline ends. The germline gives CDR1 SGHDN, CDR2 FVKESK. The CDR3 is 13 residues long. Filled out from reference TRBV14 and TRBJ1-4, the complete variable domain reads EAGVTQFPSHSVIEKGQTVTLRCDPISGHDNLYWYRRVMGKEIKFLLHFVKESKQDESGMPNNRFLAERTGGTYSTLKVQPAELEDSGVYFCASSSRQNGKLFFGSGTQLSVL.

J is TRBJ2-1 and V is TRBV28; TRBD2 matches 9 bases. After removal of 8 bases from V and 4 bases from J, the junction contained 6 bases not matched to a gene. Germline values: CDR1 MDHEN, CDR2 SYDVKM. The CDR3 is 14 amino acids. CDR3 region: CASVPLAGYNEQFF. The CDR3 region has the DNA TGTGCCAGCGTACCACTAGCGGGTTACAATGAGCAGTTCTTC.

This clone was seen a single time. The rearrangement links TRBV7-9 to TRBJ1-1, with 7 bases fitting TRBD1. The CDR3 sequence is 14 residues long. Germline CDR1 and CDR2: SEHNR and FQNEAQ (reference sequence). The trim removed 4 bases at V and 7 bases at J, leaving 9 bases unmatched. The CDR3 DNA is TGTGCCAGCAGCTCAGGGGGAGATAGGAATGAAGCTTTCTTT. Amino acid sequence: CASSSGGDRNEAFF.

CDR3 sequence: CASSVDRGYGELFF. CDR3 nucleotide sequence: TGTGCCAGCAGCGTAGATCGAGGTTACGGGGAGCTGTTTTTT. The chain has TRBV9 and TRBJ2-2; unclear D gene. The CDR3 is made up of 14 amino acids. V was trimmed by 0 bases and J by 7 bases, leaving 10 bases between them. CDR1 is SGDLS, CDR2 YYNGEE, per germline.

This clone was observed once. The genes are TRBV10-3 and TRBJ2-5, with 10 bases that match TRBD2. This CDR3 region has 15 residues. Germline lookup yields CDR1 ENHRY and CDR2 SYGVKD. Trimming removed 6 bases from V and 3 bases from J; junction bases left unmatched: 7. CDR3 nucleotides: TGTGCCATCAGAGGGGGGACTAGCGCTAAAGAGACCCAGTACTTC. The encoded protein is CAIRGGTSAKETQYF.

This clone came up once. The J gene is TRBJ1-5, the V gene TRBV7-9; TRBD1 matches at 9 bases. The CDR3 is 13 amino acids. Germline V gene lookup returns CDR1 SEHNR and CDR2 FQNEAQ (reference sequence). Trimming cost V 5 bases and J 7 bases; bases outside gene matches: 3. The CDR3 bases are TGTGCCAGCAGCCCGGACAGGGGACAGCCCCAGCATTTT. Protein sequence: CASSPDRGQPQHF.

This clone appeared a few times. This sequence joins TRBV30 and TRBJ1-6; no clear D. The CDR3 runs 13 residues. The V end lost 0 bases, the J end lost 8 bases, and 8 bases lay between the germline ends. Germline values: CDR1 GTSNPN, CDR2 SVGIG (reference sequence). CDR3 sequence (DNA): TGTGCCTGGAGTGTATGGCGGGATTCACCCCTCCACTTT. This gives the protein CAWSVWRDSPLHF. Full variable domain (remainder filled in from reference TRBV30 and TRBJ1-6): SQTIHQWPATLVQPVGSPLSLECTVEGTSNPNLYWYRQAAGRGLQLLFYSVGIGQISSEVPQNLSASRPQDRQFILSSKKLLLSDSGFYLCAWSVWRDSPLHFGNGTRLTVT.

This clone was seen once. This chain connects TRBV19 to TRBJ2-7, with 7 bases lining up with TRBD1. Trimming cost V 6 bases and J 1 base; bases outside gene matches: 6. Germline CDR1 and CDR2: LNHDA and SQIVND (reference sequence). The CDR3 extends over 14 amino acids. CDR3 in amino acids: CASRAEGQSYEQYF. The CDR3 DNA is TGTGCCAGTAGAGCCGAGGGACAGTCCTACGAGCAGTACTTC. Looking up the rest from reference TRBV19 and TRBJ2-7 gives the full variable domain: DGGITQSPKYLFRKEGQNVTLSCEQNLNHDAMYWYRQDPGQGLRLIYYSQIVNDFQKGDIAEGYSVSREKKESFPLTVTSAQKNPTAFYLCASRAEGQSYEQYFGPGTRLTVT.

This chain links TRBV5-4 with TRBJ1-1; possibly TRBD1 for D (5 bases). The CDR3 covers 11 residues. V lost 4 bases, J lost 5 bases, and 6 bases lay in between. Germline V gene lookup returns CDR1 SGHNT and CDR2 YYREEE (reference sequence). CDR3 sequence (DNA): TGTGCCAGCAGCCAGGGAACTGAAGCTTTCTTT. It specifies CASSQGTEAFF.

The CDR3 DNA is TGTGCCAGCAGCCTGGGCTCAAGCCCTTCCTACAATGAGCAGTTCTTC. Translated: CASSLGSSPSYNEQFF. V usage is TRBV5-5 and J usage is TRBJ2-1, with unresolved D. Looked up from germline, CDR1 is SGHKS and CDR2 is YYEKEE (reference sequence). The CDR3 extends over 16 amino acids. V was trimmed by 4 bases and J by 1 base, leaving 15 bases between them.

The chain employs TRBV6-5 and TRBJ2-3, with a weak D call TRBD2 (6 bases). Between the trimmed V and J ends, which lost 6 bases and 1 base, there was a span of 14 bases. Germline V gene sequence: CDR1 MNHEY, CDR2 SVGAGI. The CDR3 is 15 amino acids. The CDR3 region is CASRLWEEGTDTQYF. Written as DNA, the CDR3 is TGTGCCAGCAGGCTTTGGGAGGAGGGCACAGATACGCAGTATTTT.

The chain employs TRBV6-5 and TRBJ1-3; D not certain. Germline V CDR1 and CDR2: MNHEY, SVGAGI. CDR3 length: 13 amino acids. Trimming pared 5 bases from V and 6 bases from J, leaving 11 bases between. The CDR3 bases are TGTGCCAGCAGTCCCAACCAGGAAAACACCATATATTTT. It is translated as CASSPNQENTIYF.

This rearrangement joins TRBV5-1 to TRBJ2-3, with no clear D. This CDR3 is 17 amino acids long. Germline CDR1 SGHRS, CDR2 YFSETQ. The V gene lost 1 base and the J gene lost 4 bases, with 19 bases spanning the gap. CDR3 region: CASSLPVTPSFPDTQYF. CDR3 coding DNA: TGCGCCAGCAGCTTGCCGGTGACACCCTCTTTCCCAGATACGCAGTATTTT.

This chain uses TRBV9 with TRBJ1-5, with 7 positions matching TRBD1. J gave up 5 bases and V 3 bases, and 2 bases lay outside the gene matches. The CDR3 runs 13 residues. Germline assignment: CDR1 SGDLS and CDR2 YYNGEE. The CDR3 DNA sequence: TGTGCCAGCAGCGACGGACAGGATCAGCCCCAGCATTTT. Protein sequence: CASSDGQDQPQHF.

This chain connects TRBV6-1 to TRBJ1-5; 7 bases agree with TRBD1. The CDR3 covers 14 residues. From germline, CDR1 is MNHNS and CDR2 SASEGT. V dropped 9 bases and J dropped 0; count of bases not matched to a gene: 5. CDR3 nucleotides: TGTGCCAGTATAGGGACAGATAGCAATCAGCCCCAGCATTTT. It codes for CASIGTDSNQPQHF.